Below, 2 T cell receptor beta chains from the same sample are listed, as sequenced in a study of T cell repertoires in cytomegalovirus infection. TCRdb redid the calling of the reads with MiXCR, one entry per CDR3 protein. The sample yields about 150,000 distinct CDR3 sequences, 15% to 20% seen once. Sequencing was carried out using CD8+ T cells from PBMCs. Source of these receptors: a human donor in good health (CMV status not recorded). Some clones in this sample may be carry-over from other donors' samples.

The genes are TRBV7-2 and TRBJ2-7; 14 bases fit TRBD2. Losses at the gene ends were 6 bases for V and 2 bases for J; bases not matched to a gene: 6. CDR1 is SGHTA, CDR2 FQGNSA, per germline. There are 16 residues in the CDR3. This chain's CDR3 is CASRLTGLAGAYEQYF. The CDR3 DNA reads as TGTGCCAGCAGACTAACGGGACTAGCGGGAGCCTACGAGCAGTACTTC.

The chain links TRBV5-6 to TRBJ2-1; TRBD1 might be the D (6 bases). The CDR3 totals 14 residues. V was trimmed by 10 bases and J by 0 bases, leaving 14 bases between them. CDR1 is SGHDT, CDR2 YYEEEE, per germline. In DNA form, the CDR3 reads TGTGCCTCTCGGGGACACAACTCCTACAATGAGCAGTTCTTC. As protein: CASRGHNSYNEQFF.